The subject of this entry is one T cell receptor beta chain. Its antigen is unidentified. It was healthy bone marrow donors who served as donors. These donors counted as nominally healthy when sampled, but unrecorded immune exposures were likely. PCR employed 60 Vbeta and 13 Jbeta primers. Methods used by the authors: It was a later analysis that counted 79 million or so unique TCR beta chains, of which some 9.9 million were shared. The method was immunoSEQ multiplex PCR; TCRdb's version includes in-frame clones alone and lacks a portion of them. The V and J calls and clone size were taken over from that table, and D and trimming were inferred from the DNA. The table for this sample gives roughly 40,000 clones. These data originate in a study of cytomegalovirus exposure and HLA in healthy donors. Study-wide findings and caveats: An analysis done earlier found most TCR beta V segments productive about 90% or about 30% of the time.

With V trimmed by 2 bases and J by 5 bases, 6 bases remained unmatched. The CDR3 spans 14 residues. CDR1 is GTSNPN, CDR2 SVGIG, per germline (reference sequence). This sequence originates from a male donor in good health and CMV-seronegative. The specimen was PBMCs. This chain joins TRBV30 and TRBJ2-7; the match to TRBD1 covers 10 bases. In DNA, the CDR3 is TGTGCCTGGAGTCCCGGGACAGGGGCCCACGAGCAGTACTTC. It is translated as CAWSPGTGAHEQYF.